Given below is one T cell receptor beta chain in context. Its antigen is unknown. This entry belongs to a study of cytomegalovirus exposure and HLA in healthy donors. PCR amplification relied on 60 Vbeta primers (plus 13 Jbeta primers). The repertoire was sequenced with immunoSEQ multiplex PCR; TCRdb's copy has only in-frame clones and lacks some. The sample consists of nearly 200,000 clones, roughly four fifths of them appearing once. Findings and limits, study-wide: In a later analysis, HLA-associated TCR beta chains were more clonally expanded than equally common others.

Healthy bone marrow donors made up the cohort. This CDR3 region has 17 residues. This sequence originates from a boy under 10 years old in good health and CMV-seronegative. The rearrangement uses TRBV21-1 and TRBJ1-6. TRBV21-1 is assigned pseudogene status. Sequencing was done on a sample of PBMCs. CDR3 nucleotide sequence: TGTGCCAGCAGCTCCCTCAAGTCGGCGGGTAATAATTCACCCCTCCACTTT. This translates into CASSSLKSAGNNSPLHF.